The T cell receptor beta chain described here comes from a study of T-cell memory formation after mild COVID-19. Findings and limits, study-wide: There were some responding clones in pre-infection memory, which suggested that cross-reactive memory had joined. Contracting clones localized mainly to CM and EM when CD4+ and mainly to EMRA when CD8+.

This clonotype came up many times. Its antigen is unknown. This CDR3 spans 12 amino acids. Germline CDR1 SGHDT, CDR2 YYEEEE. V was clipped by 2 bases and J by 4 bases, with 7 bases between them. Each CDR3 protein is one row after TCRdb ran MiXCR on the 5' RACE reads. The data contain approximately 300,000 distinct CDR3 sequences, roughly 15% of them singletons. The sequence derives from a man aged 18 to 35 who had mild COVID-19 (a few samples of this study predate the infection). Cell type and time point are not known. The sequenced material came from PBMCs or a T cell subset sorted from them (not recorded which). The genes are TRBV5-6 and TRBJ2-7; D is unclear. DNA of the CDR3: TGTGCCAGCAGCTTCGGCCCTTACGAGCAGTACGTC. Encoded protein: CASSFGPYEQYV.